This T cell receptor (beta chain) is drawn from a study of T-cell reconstitution after alpha-beta-depleted transplantation in children. After removal of 5 bases from V and 5 bases from J, the junction contained 8 bases not matched to a gene. The CDR3 totals 15 residues. TCRbeta library construction was performed incorporating unique molecular identifiers. From the PCR reads, TCRdb called clonotypes with MiXCR, one entry per CDR3 protein. The profile covers hundreds of thousands of distinct CDR3 sequences, with around 13% appearing a single time and roughly 0.84% taken by the ten largest. In the case of this clonotype: Antigen: not known.

Findings and caveats of the study: From surviving recipient T cells and thymic progenitors came the high day-60 TCRbeta diversity observed in some patients. Newly made T cells mostly supplied T-cell counts and diversity one year after transplant. Several hundred rapidly expanded clones from non-depleted graft cells reportedly supplied alpha-beta T cells about two months post-transplant.

The sequence came from a girl between 2 and 10 years old with congenital amegakaryocytic thrombocytopenia, due to receive a stem cell transplant. This specimen consisted of PBMCs, obtained before TCRalphabeta/CD19-depleted stem cell transplant. This sequence joins TRBV12-3 or TRBV12-4 and TRBJ2-1, with 8 bases that match TRBD1. The CDR3 DNA reads as TGTGCCAGCAGTCAATATCAGGGGGCAGACAATGAGCAGTTCTTC. Amino acids: CASSQYQGADNEQFF.